This T cell receptor (beta chain) was sequenced in a study of shared clonotypes between healthy human individuals (dated by TCRdb to about 2020). For the study in its entirety: A few men and two women, aged 18 to 49 years, made up the cohort. For each donor, three plates each were used for CD4 naive and CD4 memory, two plates were used for CD8 naive, and one plate was used for CD8 memory. The study deeply sequenced blood TCR repertoires of about 5 healthy adults to estimate repertoire size and the extent of clonotype sharing between individuals. Different laboratories and diverse techniques were used to prepare libraries and sequence TCR repertoires, to increase sequencing depth and limit assay-specific biases. Each donor's leukapheresis produced roughly between about 0.85 and 10 billion PBMCs.

Using the deep immunoSEQ assay, TCR CDR3 regions were amplified from genomic DNA by multiplex PCR. Genomic DNA extracted from each cell subset was distributed evenly over all wells of several immunoSEQ 96-well plates, and each plate served as one replicate. For sorted subsets, around 200 ng genomic DNA, equal to 30,000 to 35,000 T cell genomes, was loaded into each replicate PCR. The purified libraries were quantified using a Qubit 3.0 fluorometer, sized with a Bioanalyzer 2100, and then quantified again using the KAPA Library Quantification kit. A separate single-read 150-cycle Illumina NextSeq 550 flow cell was used to sequence each immunoSEQ 96-well plate. In the authors' own workflow: Because the immunoSEQ output included only junctional sequences and no quality scores, the filtering could not be the same as the filtering used for full-length reads. To assign V/J genes and CDR3, sequences were annotated against IMGT germline references using PyIR, a Python wrapper for IgBLAST v1.9. Reads were filtered out if the reads had weak V/J assignments (E-value above 1e-6), no CDR3, stop codons, out-of-frame junctions, or ambiguous translated residues. A V3J clonotype was defined by an identical inferred V gene, J gene, and CDR3 amino acid sequence. Percentage overlap between repertoires was computed as shared unique clonotypes divided by the size of the smaller repertoire. Repertoire richness was assessed with RTK rarefaction, the Chao1 estimator, and Recon v2.1 estimates of unobserved clonotypes. For all TCRbeta clonotypes obtained by the gDNA method from several donors, generation probabilities were computed with OLGA. Here the immuneACCESS table is served through TCRdb, limited to in-frame sequences with V and J called. Missing clones are a known gap in these copies; in checked studies unresolved V genes cover under half, and the rest lacks a known reason. The V and J calls and clone size were taken over from that table, and D and trimming were inferred from the DNA. The sample profile shows about 2,500,000 clones; around nine tenths of them were found once. The ten largest clones add up to over 0.12% of the sample.

Beyond this particular receptor, the publication reports: Larger estimated clonotype richness was generally found for naive subsets than for memory subsets. Based on pairwise subsampling, the degree of clonotype sharing among donors was expected to be affected by sequencing depth. Around 5.4% of naive CD4, roughly 3.5% of naive CD8, roughly 2.4% of memory CD4, and 0.35% to 0.4% of memory CD8 clonotypes were shared across a few donors. Compared with non-shared clonotypes, clonotypes shared by all four sorted-subset donors had higher generation probabilities. Because the study included a small number of donors, the genetic and exposure-history diversity represented was limited. Even with the large sequencing depth, rarefaction of the sorted-subset datasets indicated that sequencing was incomplete. Sampling was restricted to blood, and TCR repertoires in tissues likely differ from the TCR repertoires found in blood.

Concerning this clone: The antigen it recognizes is unknown. Per-nucleotide qualities are absent, and no much larger clonotype sits a single base away.

Trimmed from V: 4 bases; trimmed from J: 2 bases; junction bases lacking a gene match: 3. The germline V gene provides CDR1 MNHEY and CDR2 SVGAGI. Reading from cysteine to phenylalanine, the CDR3 counts 14 amino acids. Only CDR3 DNA remains: 42 bases, in frame from the first base. The donors were healthy, HIV-negative adults who had no recently reported acute infections or vaccinations. Only Caucasian adults living in Nashville, Tennessee, USA were represented among the donors. CD4+ T cells were enriched through magnetic negative selection, after which naive cells were positively selected on CD45RA and the remaining negative fraction served as the memory subset. Blood was collected by leukapheresis, and PBMCs were isolated by Ficoll-Histopaque density gradient centrifugation and then cryopreserved in liquid nitrogen vapor phase. Purity and quantity of every magnetically sorted T cell population were checked by analytical flow cytometry. Genomic DNA was isolated from every sorted fraction and measured by UV absorbance on a Nanodrop 2000c.

The chain is assembled from TRBV6-5 and TRBJ1-2, with TRBD1 matching 8 junction bases. This TCR was recovered from a man between 18 and 29 years old in good health. The source material was naive CD4+ T cells sorted from blood. The cell subset or site label of this sample denotes: CD45RA+ positively selected. The DNA reads as follows: TGTGCCAGCAGTTTCCGACAGGGGAACTATGGCTACACCTTC. This gives the protein CASSFRQGNYGYTF.